The 32 T cell receptor beta chains below come from one sample, sequenced in a study of cytomegalovirus exposure and HLA in healthy donors (TCRdb year 2017). Libraries came from the immunoSEQ multiplex PCR assay. A mixture of 60 forward primers for TCR Vbeta segments and 13 reverse primers for TCR Jbeta segments was used in the multiplex PCR. TCRdb re-hosts the immuneACCESS table, in-frame sequences only. Its copies lack some clones; in the studies checked, an unresolved V gene accounts for under half of them, and the cause for the rest is not known. The sample has fewer than 250,000 clones on record, 81% of them singletons. In total, the top ten clones hold around 3.5% of the sample. Sequencing was performed on PBMCs. Receptors originate from a man aged 40-55 years in good health and CMV-seropositive.

The chain couples TRBV6-6 to TRBJ1-4; possible D gene TRBD1, 6 bases. The V gene lost 7 bases and the J gene lost 6 bases, with 12 bases spanning the gap. Germline V gives CDR1 MNHNY, CDR2 SVGAGI (reference sequence). CDR3 length equals 13 residues. CDR3 sequence reads: CASIGQFHEKLFF. The CDR3 nucleotides read TGTGCCAGCATTGGACAGTTCCATGAAAAACTGTTTTTT.

In nucleotides, the CDR3 is TGTGCCAGCAGCTTAGGTCTAGCGGGAGGGACCTACAATGAGCAGTTCTTC. It is translated as CASSLGLAGGTYNEQFF. J is TRBJ2-1 and V is TRBV7-9; 12 positions match TRBD2. This CDR3 contains 17 residues. J lost 2 bases, V lost 1 base, and 3 bases had no gene match. Germline values: CDR1 SEHNR, CDR2 FQNEAQ (reference sequence).

The rearrangement uses TRBV18 and TRBJ2-5; 10 nucleotides align to TRBD1. With 4 bases clipped from V and 4 bases from J, the junction kept 6 bases outside the gene matches. This CDR3 spans 15 amino acids. Germline V gene lookup returns CDR1 KGHSH and CDR2 LQKENI. The CDR3 nucleotides read TGTGCCAGCTCACTGGGACAGGGGATCCGAGAGACCCAGTACTTC. Amino acids: CASSLGQGIRETQYF.

V gene TRBV4-1 combines with J gene TRBJ1-1; 7 bases agree with TRBD1. The CDR3 has 15 amino acids. Germline V CDR1 and CDR2: MGHRA, YSYEKL. V was pared by 1 base and J by 6 bases, with 8 bases of the junction left unmatched. The CDR3 DNA reads as TGCGCCAGCAGCCAAGGCCGACAGGGTTACTCTGAAGCTTTCTTT. Its translation is CASSQGRQGYSEAFF.

This chain joins TRBV5-6 and TRBJ2-7; 7 bases line up with TRBD1. The CDR3 consists of 17 residues. Germline lookup yields CDR1 SGHDT and CDR2 YYEEEE. The ends lost 7 bases at V and 5 bases at J; junction bases unmatched: 21. The CDR3 sequence is CASFPWHRDSSRDEQYF. The CDR3 DNA follows: TGTGCCAGCTTCCCTTGGCATCGGGACAGTTCCCGTGACGAGCAGTACTTC. The entire variable domain, with the rest obtained from reference TRBV5-6 and TRBJ2-7, is as follows: DAGVTQSPTHLIKTRGQQVTLRCSPKSGHDTVSWYQQALGQGPQFIFQYYEEEERQRGNFPDRFSGHQFPNYSSELNVNALLLGDSALYLCASFPWHRDSSRDEQYFGPGTRLTVT.

V and J are TRBV6-6 and TRBJ1-6; D may be TRBD1 (5 bases). The CDR3 is made up of 12 amino acids. The V gene's germline CDR1 is MNHNY and CDR2 SVGAGI (reference sequence). Trimming left V 7 bases short and J 13 bases short, with 14 bases between. The CDR3 is CASNPLGGPLHF. DNA for the CDR3: TGTGCCAGCAATCCCCTTGGGGGGCCCCTCCACTTT.

The chain employs TRBV4-3 and TRBJ1-2; the D gene is possibly TRBD1 (5 bases). Deletions cut 4 bases from V and 5 bases from J, with 20 bases between. The CDR3 has 16 residues. Germline loops: CDR1 LGHNA, CDR2 YSLEER. CDR3 amino acids: CASSRTTQGVRYGYTF. In DNA form, the CDR3 reads TGCGCCAGCAGCCGGACGACTCAAGGGGTTCGGTATGGCTACACCTTC.

This clone was observed a handful of times. The chain links TRBV11-2 to TRBJ2-1, with 7 nucleotides matching TRBD1. The CDR3 loop spans 12 amino acids. V lost 6 bases and J lost 9; bases outside the gene matches: 5. The germline V gene has CDR1 SGHAT and CDR2 FQNNGV. CDR3 protein: CASSQGQTEQFF. In DNA form, the CDR3 reads TGTGCCAGCAGTCAGGGACAGACTGAGCAGTTCTTC.

This sequence joins TRBV2 and TRBJ2-7, with 14 bases that match TRBD2. The CDR3 has 16 residues. The ends lost 6 bases at V and 4 bases at J; junction bases unmatched: 8. Germline V gene sequence: CDR1 SNHLY, CDR2 FYNNEI. This chain's CDR3 is CASRKRGTSGGYEQYF. CDR3 bases: TGTGCCAGCAGGAAGCGTGGGACTAGCGGGGGTTACGAGCAGTACTTC.

The chain links TRBV5-6 to TRBJ1-3; D might be TRBD1 (5 bases). The CDR3 runs 14 residues. V lost 0 bases and J 2 bases, leaving 6 bases between the germline ends. The germline V gene encodes CDR1 SGHDT and CDR2 YYEEEE. This CDR3 reads CASSLGQPGNTIYF. The CDR3 bases are TGTGCCAGCAGCTTGGGACAGCCTGGAAACACCATATATTTT.

The J gene is TRBJ2-3, the V gene TRBV5-4, with 9 nucleotides matching TRBD1. This CDR3 contains 13 residues. After removal of 4 bases from V and 6 bases from J, the junction contained 3 bases not matched to a gene. The germline CDR1 and CDR2 sequences are SGHNT and YYREEE (reference sequence). The CDR3 spells CASSQDRGDTQYF. The CDR3 coding sequence is TGTGCCAGCAGCCAGGACAGGGGTGATACGCAGTATTTT.

The chain combines TRBV6-1 with TRBJ1-5; no clear D. CDR1 and CDR2 (germline): MNHNS, SASEGT. The CDR3 is 15 amino acids. This chain's CDR3 is CASHPLAGGNQPQHF. The CDR3 DNA sequence: TGTGCAAGTCACCCACTCGCAGGTGGCAATCAGCCCCAGCATTTT.

The V gene is TRBV7-6, the J gene TRBJ2-3; no firm D call. Trimming cost V 5 bases and J 1 base, with 7 bases left between them. CDR3 length: 13 amino acids. In germline, CDR1 is SGHVS, CDR2 FNYEAQ. CDR3 loop: CASSKAGTDTQYF. The CDR3 bases are TGTGCCAGCAGCAAGGCGGGCACAGATACGCAGTATTTT.

V is TRBV7-6 and J is TRBJ2-7; D gene unclear. The ends were cut back, 1 base at V and 4 bases at J, with 14 bases in the middle. Germline V gene lookup returns CDR1 SGHVS and CDR2 FNYEAQ. The CDR3 is 15 amino acids. CDR3 in amino acids: CASSLVKSLRYEQYF. CDR3 coding DNA: TGTGCCAGCAGCTTAGTAAAGTCATTGAGGTACGAGCAGTACTTC. The full variable domain, completed using reference TRBV7-6 and TRBJ2-7, is GAGVSQSPRYKVTKRGQDVALRCDPISGHVSLYWYRQALGQGPEFLTYFNYEAQQDKSGLPNDRFSAERPEGSISTLTIQRTEQRDSAMYRCASSLVKSLRYEQYFGPGTRLTVT.

A single count supports this clone. The genes are TRBV5-4 and TRBJ1-3; D gene uncertain. V dropped 0 bases and J dropped 4 bases, with 8 bases sitting between them. Germline V gene sequence: CDR1 SGHNT, CDR2 YYREEE (reference sequence). CDR3 size: 14 residues. This chain's CDR3 is CASSLDQAGNTIYF. The CDR3 DNA follows: TGTGCCAGCAGCTTGGATCAGGCAGGAAACACCATATATTTT.

This clone was detected a few times. The chain has TRBV4-3 and TRBJ1-4; perhaps TRBD1 as D (6 bases). Germline values: CDR1 LGHNA, CDR2 YSLEER. The CDR3 consists of 16 residues. The germline V and J ends were trimmed by 0 bases and 8 bases, with 16 bases remaining between them. CDR3 in amino acids: CASSQEGAGRGEKLFF. Written as DNA, the CDR3 is TGCGCCAGCAGCCAAGAAGGGGCAGGGAGGGGGGAAAAACTGTTTTTT.

This chain connects TRBV5-1 to TRBJ2-7; 7 nucleotides match TRBD2. The germline V gene encodes CDR1 SGHRS and CDR2 YFSETQ. Unmatched junction bases numbered 7, after V lost 4 bases and J lost 0 bases. This CDR3 has 15 amino acids. The CDR3 sequence is CASSRGEGSSYEQYF. CDR3 DNA sequence: TGCGCCAGCAGCCGGGGGGAGGGGAGCTCCTACGAGCAGTACTTC. The full variable domain, completed using reference TRBV5-1 and TRBJ2-7, is KAGVTQTPRYLIKTRGQQVTLSCSPISGHRSVSWYQQTPGQGLQFLFEYFSETQRNKGNFPGRFSGRQFSNSRSEMNVSTLELGDSALYLCASSRGEGSSYEQYFGPGTRLTVT.

This sequence joins TRBV7-9 and TRBJ1-1; 8 bases agree with TRBD1. Losses at the gene ends were 5 bases for V and 5 bases for J; bases not matched to a gene: 13. This CDR3 is 16 amino acids long. CDR1 is SEHNR and CDR2 is FQNEAQ in the germline V gene (reference sequence). The chain's CDR3 is CASSPQATGDLTEAFF. CDR3 sequence (DNA): TGTGCCAGCAGCCCCCAAGCGACAGGGGATTTGACTGAAGCTTTCTTT.

The chain combines TRBV7-2 with TRBJ2-1, with 13 bases identical to TRBD2. Unmatched junction bases numbered 11, after V lost 5 bases and J lost 7 bases. The CDR3 has 17 residues. The germline gives CDR1 SGHTA, CDR2 FQGNSA. CDR3 sequence (DNA): TGTGCCAGCAGCCAACCGGGACTAGCGGGAAAGGGAAATGAGCAGTTCTTC. Translating it yields CASSQPGLAGKGNEQFF.

This clone was picked up one time. This sequence joins TRBV7-9 and TRBJ1-2; TRBD1 agrees at 8 bases. This CDR3 contains 15 residues. CDR1 SEHNR and CDR2 FQNEAQ come from the germline V gene (reference sequence). Trimming took 0 bases from V and 4 from J; bases not matched to a gene: 4. CDR3 loop: CASSLAGTGLYGYTF. CDR3 nucleotides: TGTGCCAGCAGCTTAGCCGGGACAGGACTCTATGGCTACACCTTC.

In this sample, this clone turned up a few times. V usage is TRBV19 and J usage is TRBJ2-7, with 9 bases matching TRBD1. V shed 1 base, J shed 3 bases, and the junction held 4 bases outside the gene matches. This CDR3 region has 15 residues. The V gene's germline CDR1 is LNHDA and CDR2 SQIVND (reference sequence). CDR3 sequence: CASSIARDRVYEQYF. CDR3 nucleotides: TGTGCCAGTAGTATAGCTCGGGACAGGGTCTACGAGCAGTACTTC.

This clone was counted between two and nine times. The chain employs TRBV4-1 and TRBJ2-2, with 12 bases aligning to TRBD2. The germline V gene encodes CDR1 MGHRA and CDR2 YSYEKL. The junction had 10 bases not matched to a gene; V was cut back by 0 bases and J by 5 bases. CDR3 length equals 19 residues. CDR3 sequence: CASSQEQLAGGPGTGELFF. CDR3 nucleotide sequence: TGCGCCAGCAGCCAAGAACAACTAGCGGGGGGACCTGGGACCGGGGAGCTGTTTTTT.

This chain links TRBV5-1 with TRBJ2-2; D is undetermined. Germline loops: CDR1 SGHRS, CDR2 YFSETQ. The CDR3 covers 12 residues. Trimming pared 4 bases from V and 2 bases from J, leaving 3 bases between. The CDR3 coding sequence is TGCGCCAGCAGCCTCAACACCGGGGAGCTGTTTTTT. This codes for CASSLNTGELFF. The full variable domain, rest sourced from reference TRBV5-1 and TRBJ2-2, is KAGVTQTPRYLIKTRGQQVTLSCSPISGHRSVSWYQQTPGQGLQFLFEYFSETQRNKGNFPGRFSGRQFSNSRSEMNVSTLELGDSALYLCASSLNTGELFFGEGSRLTVL.

This clone showed up just a few times. The DNA of the CDR3 is TGCGCCAGCAGCCCCGATCCGGTAGAGACCCAGTACTTC. Translating it yields CASSPDPVETQYF. The J gene is TRBJ2-5, the V gene TRBV5-1; unclear D gene. The V gene lost 4 bases and the J gene lost 4 bases, with 11 bases spanning the gap. Germline CDR1 is SGHRS and CDR2 is YFSETQ. The CDR3 is 13 residues long.

The rearrangement links TRBV5-1 to TRBJ2-6; 9 nucleotides align to TRBD1. The V gene end was trimmed by 4 bases and the J gene end by 4 bases; junction bases not matched to a gene: 9. This CDR3 region has 17 residues. Germline CDR1 and CDR2: SGHRS and YFSETQ. CDR3 residues: CASSLPGTGLGANVLTF. The CDR3 DNA follows: TGCGCCAGCAGCCTTCCCGGGACAGGGTTAGGGGCCAACGTCCTGACTTTC.

The CDR3 sequence: CASSQETRTYNEQFF. CDR3 DNA: TGCGCCAGCAGCCAGGAGACTCGAACCTACAATGAGCAGTTCTTC. The rearrangement links TRBV4-1 to TRBJ2-1; D is undetermined. This CDR3 region has 15 residues. Trimming pared 3 bases from V and 2 bases from J, leaving 11 bases between. Germline CDR1 is MGHRA and CDR2 is YSYEKL.

The V call is TRBV5-1, the J call TRBJ1-2; possibly TRBD1 for D (6 bases). The ends were cut back, 4 bases at V and 4 bases at J, with 11 bases in the middle. The germline V gene has CDR1 SGHRS and CDR2 YFSETQ. CDR3 length: 13 residues. CDR3 in DNA: TGCGCCAGCAGCGCAGGGGCCCCCTATGGCTACACCTTC. The encoded protein is CASSAGAPYGYTF.

For this clone: This sample includes further DNA sequences coding for the same CDR3. The chain recombines TRBV28 with TRBJ1-2; 7 bases map to TRBD1. The CDR3 runs 14 residues. Per the germline V gene, CDR1 is MDHEN and CDR2 is SYDVKM. V shed 3 bases and J 4 bases; nucleotides not matched to a gene: 5. Here the CDR3 DNA reads TGTGCCAGCAGTTTGGGCGGACAGGTCTATGGCTACACCTTC. Protein: CASSLGGQVYGYTF.

The chain employs TRBV28 and TRBJ1-1; D call uncertain. V gave up 5 bases and J gave up 0 bases, with 16 bases separating them. There are 16 residues in the CDR3. Germline CDR1 MDHEN, CDR2 SYDVKM. The CDR3 sequence is CASSPRRPELNTEAFF. The CDR3 DNA follows: TGTGCCAGCAGTCCCAGGCGTCCAGAGTTGAACACTGAAGCTTTCTTT.

The chain employs TRBV28 and TRBJ1-2; 9 bases align to TRBD1. The germline V gene has CDR1 MDHEN and CDR2 SYDVKM. The CDR3 extends over 14 amino acids. J was trimmed by 4 bases and V by 6 bases; bases with no gene match: 6. CDR3 in amino acids: CASRTDRGFYGYTF. The DNA for the CDR3 is TGTGCCAGCAGGACGGACAGGGGTTTCTATGGCTACACCTTC.

The CDR3 is CASSYSRDRAGYTF. CDR3 DNA: TGTGCCAGCAGTTACTCAAGGGACAGGGCTGGCTACACCTTC. The rearrangement links TRBV6-5 to TRBJ1-2; 9 bases line up with TRBD1. The CDR3 sequence is 14 residues long. Per the germline V gene, CDR1 is MNHEY and CDR2 is SVGAGI. The V segment lost 0 bases and the J segment 7 bases; nucleotides outside the gene matches: 3.

This chain joins TRBV27 and TRBJ2-7, with 9 bases lining up with TRBD2. From germline, CDR1 is MNHEY and CDR2 SMNVEV (reference sequence). This CDR3 is 16 amino acids long. V lost 4 bases, J lost 4 bases, and 11 bases stayed unmatched. The CDR3 nucleotides read TGTGCCAGCAGTTCCCTGGGTAGCGGGAGCAAATACGAGCAGTACTTC. Translating it yields CASSSLGSGSKYEQYF.